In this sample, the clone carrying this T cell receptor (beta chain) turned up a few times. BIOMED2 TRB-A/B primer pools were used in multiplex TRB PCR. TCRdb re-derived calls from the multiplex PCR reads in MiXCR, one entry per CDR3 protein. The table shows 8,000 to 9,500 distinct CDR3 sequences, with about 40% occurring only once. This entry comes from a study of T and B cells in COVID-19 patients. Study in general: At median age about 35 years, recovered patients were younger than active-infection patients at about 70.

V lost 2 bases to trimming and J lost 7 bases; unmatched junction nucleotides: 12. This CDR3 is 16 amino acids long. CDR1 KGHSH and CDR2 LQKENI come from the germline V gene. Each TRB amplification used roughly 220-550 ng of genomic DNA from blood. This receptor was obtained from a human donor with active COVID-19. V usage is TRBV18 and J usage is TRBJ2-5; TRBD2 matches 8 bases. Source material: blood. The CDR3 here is CASSPAPSGRTGTQYF. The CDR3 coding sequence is TGTGCCAGCTCACCAGCCCCTAGCGGGCGCACTGGGACCCAGTACTTC.